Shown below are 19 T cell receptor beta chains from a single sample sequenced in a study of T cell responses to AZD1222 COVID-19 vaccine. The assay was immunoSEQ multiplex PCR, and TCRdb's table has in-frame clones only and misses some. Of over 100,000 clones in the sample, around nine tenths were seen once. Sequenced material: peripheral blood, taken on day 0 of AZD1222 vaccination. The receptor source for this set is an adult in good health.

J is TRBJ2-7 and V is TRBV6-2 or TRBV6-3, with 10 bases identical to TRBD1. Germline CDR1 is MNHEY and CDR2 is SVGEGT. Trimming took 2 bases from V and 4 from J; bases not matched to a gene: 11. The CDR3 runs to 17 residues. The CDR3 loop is CASSYPISRDRGYEQYF. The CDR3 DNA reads TGTGCCAGCAGTTACCCGATTAGCCGGGACAGGGGTTACGAGCAGTACTTC.

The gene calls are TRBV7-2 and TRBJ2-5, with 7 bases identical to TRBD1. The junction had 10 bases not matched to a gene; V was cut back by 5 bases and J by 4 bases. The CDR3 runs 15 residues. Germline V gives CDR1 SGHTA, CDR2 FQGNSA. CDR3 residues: CASSAPRQGSETQYF. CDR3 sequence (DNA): TGTGCCAGCAGCGCACCCAGACAGGGTTCAGAGACCCAGTACTTC. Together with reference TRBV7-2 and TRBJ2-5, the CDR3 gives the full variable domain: GAGVSQSPSNKVTEKGKDVELRCDPISGHTALYWYRQSLGQGLEFLIYFQGNSAPDKSGLPSDRFSAERTGGSVSTLTIQRTQQEDSAVYLCASSAPRQGSETQYFGPGTRLLVL.

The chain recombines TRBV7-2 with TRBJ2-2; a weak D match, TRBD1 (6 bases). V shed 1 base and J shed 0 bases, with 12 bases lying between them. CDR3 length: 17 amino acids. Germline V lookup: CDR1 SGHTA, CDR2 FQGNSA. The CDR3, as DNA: TGTGCCAGCAGCTTAGGGACAGCCCTTGCGAACACCGGGGAGCTGTTTTTT. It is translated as CASSLGTALANTGELFF. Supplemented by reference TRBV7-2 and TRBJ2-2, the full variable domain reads GAGVSQSPSNKVTEKGKDVELRCDPISGHTALYWYRQSLGQGLEFLIYFQGNSAPDKSGLPSDRFSAERTGGSVSTLTIQRTQQEDSAVYLCASSLGTALANTGELFFGEGSRLTVL.

DNA of the CDR3: TGTGCCAGCAGCGTAGACCCCAGTCTCTATGGCTACACCTTC. Translation: CASSVDPSLYGYTF. The chain combines TRBV9 with TRBJ1-2, with D uncertain. The CDR3 sequence is 14 residues long. Trimming took 0 bases from V and 4 from J, leaving 10 bases between them. Germline V gene data show CDR1 as SGDLS and CDR2 as YYNGEE.

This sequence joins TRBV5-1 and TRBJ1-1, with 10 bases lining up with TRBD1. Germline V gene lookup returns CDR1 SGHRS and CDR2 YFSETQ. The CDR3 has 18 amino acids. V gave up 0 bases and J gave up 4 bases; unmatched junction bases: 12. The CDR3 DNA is TGCGCCAGCAGCTTGGTGCCGGGGGGGACAGGGGCTGTCACTGAAGCTTTCTTT. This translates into CASSLVPGGTGAVTEAFF.

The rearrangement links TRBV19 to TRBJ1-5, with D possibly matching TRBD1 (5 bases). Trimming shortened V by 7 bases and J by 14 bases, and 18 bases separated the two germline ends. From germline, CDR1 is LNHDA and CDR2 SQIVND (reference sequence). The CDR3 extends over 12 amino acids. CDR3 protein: CASTSGRGPEHF. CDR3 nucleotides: TGTGCCAGTACCTCGGGTCGGGGCCCGGAGCATTTT.

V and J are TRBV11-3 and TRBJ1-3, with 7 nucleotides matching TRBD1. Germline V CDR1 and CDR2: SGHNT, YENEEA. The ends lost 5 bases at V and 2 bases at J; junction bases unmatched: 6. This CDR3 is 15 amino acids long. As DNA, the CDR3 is TGTGCCAGCAGCCCTACAGGGGCCGCTGGAAACACCATATATTTT. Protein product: CASSPTGAAGNTIYF.

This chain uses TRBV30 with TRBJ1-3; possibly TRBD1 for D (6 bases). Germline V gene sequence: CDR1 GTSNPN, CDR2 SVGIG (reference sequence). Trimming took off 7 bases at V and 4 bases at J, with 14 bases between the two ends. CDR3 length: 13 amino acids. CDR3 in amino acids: CAYHRVLGNTIYF. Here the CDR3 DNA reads TGTGCCTACCACAGGGTCCTCGGAAACACCATATATTTT.

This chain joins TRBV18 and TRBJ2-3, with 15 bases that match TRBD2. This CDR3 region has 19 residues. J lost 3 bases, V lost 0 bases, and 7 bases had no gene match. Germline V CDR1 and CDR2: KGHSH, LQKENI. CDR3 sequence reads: CASSPPLGLAGGETDTQYF. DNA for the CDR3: TGTGCCAGCTCACCACCGTTGGGACTAGCGGGAGGAGAGACAGATACGCAGTATTTT.

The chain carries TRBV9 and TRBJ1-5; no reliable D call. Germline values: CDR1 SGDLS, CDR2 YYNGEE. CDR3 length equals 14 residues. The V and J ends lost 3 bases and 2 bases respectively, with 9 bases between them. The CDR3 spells CASSAHGGNQPQHF. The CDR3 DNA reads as TGTGCCAGCAGCGCCCATGGGGGCAATCAGCCCCAGCATTTT.

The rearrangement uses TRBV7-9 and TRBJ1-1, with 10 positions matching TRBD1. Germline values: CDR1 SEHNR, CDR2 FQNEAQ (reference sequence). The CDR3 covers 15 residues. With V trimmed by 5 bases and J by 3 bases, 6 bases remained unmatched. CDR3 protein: CASSPDRGQYTEAFF. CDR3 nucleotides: TGTGCCAGCAGCCCAGACAGGGGGCAGTACACTGAAGCTTTCTTT.

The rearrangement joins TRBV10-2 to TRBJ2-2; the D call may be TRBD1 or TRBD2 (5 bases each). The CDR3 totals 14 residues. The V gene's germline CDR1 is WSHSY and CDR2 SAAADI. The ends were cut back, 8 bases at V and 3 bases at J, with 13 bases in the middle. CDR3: CASSWDRDTGELFF. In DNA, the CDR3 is TGCGCCAGCTCGTGGGACCGGGACACCGGGGAGCTGTTTTTT.

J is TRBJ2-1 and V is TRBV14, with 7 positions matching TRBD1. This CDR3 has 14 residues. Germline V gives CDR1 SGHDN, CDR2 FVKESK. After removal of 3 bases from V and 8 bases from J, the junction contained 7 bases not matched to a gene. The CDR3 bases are TGTGCCAGCAGCCAGGACAGGCGTACAGATGAGCAGTTCTTC. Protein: CASSQDRRTDEQFF. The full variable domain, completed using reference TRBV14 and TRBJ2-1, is EAGVTQFPSHSVIEKGQTVTLRCDPISGHDNLYWYRRVMGKEIKFLLHFVKESKQDESGMPNNRFLAERTGGTYSTLKVQPAELEDSGVYFCASSQDRRTDEQFFGPGTRLTVL.

CDR3 sequence: CASSDTLGGNSPLHF. The CDR3 region has the DNA TGTGCCAGCAGTGACACCCTCGGGGGGAATTCACCCCTCCACTTT. V and J are TRBV6-4 and TRBJ1-6, with D maybe TRBD1 (5 bases). This CDR3 is 15 amino acids long. CDR1 and CDR2 (germline): MRHNA, SNTAGT. V was cut by 2 bases and J by 7 bases, with 12 bases left in between.

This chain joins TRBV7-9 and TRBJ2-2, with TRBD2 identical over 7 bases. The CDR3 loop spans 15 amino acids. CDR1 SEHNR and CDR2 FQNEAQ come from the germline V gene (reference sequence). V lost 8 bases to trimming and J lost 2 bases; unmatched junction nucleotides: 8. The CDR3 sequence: CASRRASGNTGELFF. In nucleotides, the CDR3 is TGTGCCAGCCGACGGGCTAGCGGAAACACCGGGGAGCTGTTTTTT.

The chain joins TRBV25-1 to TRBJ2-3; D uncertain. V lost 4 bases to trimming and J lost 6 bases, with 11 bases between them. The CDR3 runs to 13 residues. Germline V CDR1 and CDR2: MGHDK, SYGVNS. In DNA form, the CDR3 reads TGTGCCAGCAGTGCGGGCCATCGGGATACGCAGTATTTT. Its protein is CASSAGHRDTQYF. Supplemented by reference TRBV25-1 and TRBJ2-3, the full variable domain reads EADIYQTPRYLVIGTGKKITLECSQTMGHDKMYWYQQDPGMELHLIHYSYGVNSTEKGDLSSESTVSRIRTEHFPLTLESARPSHTSQYLCASSAGHRDTQYFGPGTRLTVL.

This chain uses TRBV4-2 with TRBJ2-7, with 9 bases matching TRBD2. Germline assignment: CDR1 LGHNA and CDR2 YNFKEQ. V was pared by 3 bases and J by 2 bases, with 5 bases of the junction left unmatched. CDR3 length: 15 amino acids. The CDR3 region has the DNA TGTGCCAGCAGCCAGTTAGCGGGGGCCACCTACGAGCAGTACTTC. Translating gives CASSQLAGATYEQYF.

The CDR3 loop reads CAWSGQANTGELFF. The CDR3 region has the DNA TGTGCCTGGAGTGGGCAGGCGAACACCGGGGAGCTGTTTTTT. The rearrangement uses TRBV30 and TRBJ2-2, with D uncertain. The V gene lost 1 base and the J gene lost 0 bases, with 6 bases spanning the gap. The CDR3 is made up of 14 amino acids. Germline CDR1 reads GTSNPN; CDR2 reads SVGIG (reference sequence).

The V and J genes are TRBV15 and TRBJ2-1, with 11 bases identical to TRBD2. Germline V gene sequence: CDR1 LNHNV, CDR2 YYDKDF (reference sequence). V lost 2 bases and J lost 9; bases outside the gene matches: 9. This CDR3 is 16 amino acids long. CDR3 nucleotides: TGTGCCACCAGCAGAAGGGCTAGCGGGGGGCGGGTTGAGCAGTTCTTC. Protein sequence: CATSRRASGGRVEQFF.